The 21 T cell receptor beta chains below were found in one sample sequenced in a study of identical twins. TCRdb passed the 5' RACE reads through MiXCR, listing each CDR3 protein once. In the table there are 690,000 or so distinct CDR3 sequences, less than 7% of which are singletons. The sample was naive T cells sorted from blood. These receptors were taken from a man between 18 and 29 years old in good health.

This clonotype was found many times. The chain links TRBV20-1 to TRBJ2-7; D unclear. V lost 6 bases, J lost 6 bases, and 15 bases lay in between. This CDR3 is built from 12 residues. Germline V lookup: CDR1 DFQATT, CDR2 SNEGSKA (reference sequence). The CDR3 DNA reads as TGCAGTGCCCCGAGCAGTCTGGGCGAGCAGTACTTC. It yields the protein CSAPSSLGEQYF.

CDR3 residues: CASEQGLAGGPNTDTQYF. As DNA, the CDR3 is TGTGCCAGCGAGCAGGGACTAGCGGGAGGACCAAACACAGATACGCAGTATTTT. The J gene is TRBJ2-3, the V gene TRBV6-1; 15 nucleotides align to TRBD2. The CDR3 is 18 amino acids. CDR1 and CDR2 (germline): MNHNS, SASEGT. V lost 8 bases, J lost 2 bases, and 11 bases stayed unmatched.

The sample holds many counts of this clonotype. V usage is TRBV28 and J usage is TRBJ2-2; 7 nucleotides agree with TRBD1. Germline V gene data show CDR1 as MDHEN and CDR2 as SYDVKM. Trimming cost V 6 bases and J 3 bases; bases outside gene matches: 7. The CDR3 sequence is 15 residues long. In DNA, the CDR3 is TGTGCCAGCAGACACGACGACAGGGACACCGGGGAGCTGTTTTTT. Protein product: CASRHDDRDTGELFF. Drawing the rest from reference TRBV28 and TRBJ2-2, the complete variable domain is DVKVTQSSRYLVKRTGEKVFLECVQDMDHENMFWYRQDPGLGLRLIYFSYDVKMKEKGDIPEGYSVSREKKERFSLILESASTNQTSMYLCASRHDDRDTGELFFGEGSRLTVL.

This clonotype was counted at least ten times. This rearrangement joins TRBV6-4 to TRBJ2-5, with 7 bases identical to TRBD1. With V trimmed by 8 bases and J by 5 bases, 8 bases remained unmatched. Germline V gives CDR1 MRHNA, CDR2 SNTAGT. CDR3 length equals 13 residues. CDR3 in DNA: TGTGCCAGCGCCCCAAACAGGGGTGAGACCCAGTACTTC. As protein: CASAPNRGETQYF.

This clonotype was observed at least ten times. This chain uses TRBV6-5 with TRBJ2-3, with 10 bases fitting TRBD1. V was pared by 2 bases and J by 3 bases, with 2 bases of the junction left unmatched. CDR1 and CDR2 from the germline V gene are MNHEY and SVGAGI. The CDR3 has 15 residues. CDR3 protein: CASSYGTGVTDTQYF. In DNA, the CDR3 is TGTGCCAGCAGTTACGGGACAGGGGTGACAGATACGCAGTATTTT.

This clonotype was detected ten times or more. This chain connects TRBV7-7 to TRBJ2-1, with D possibly matching TRBD2 (5 bases). The CDR3 covers 14 residues. Germline V gene data show CDR1 as SSHAT and CDR2 as FNYEAQ (reference sequence). Deletions cut 6 bases from V and 7 bases from J, with 16 bases between. CDR3 sequence (DNA): TGTGCCAGCAGTTACTTGGACTCAAAAAATGAGCAGTTCTTC. Its protein is CASSYLDSKNEQFF. The full variable domain, rest sourced from reference TRBV7-7 and TRBJ2-1, is GAGVSQSPRYKVTKRGQDVTLRCDPISSHATLYWYQQALGQGPEFLTYFNYEAQPDKSGLPSDRFSAERPEGSISTLTIQRTEQRDSAMYRCASSYLDSKNEQFFGPGTRLTVL.

This clonotype was seen only a few times. J is TRBJ1-1 and V is TRBV30, with D unresolved. Germline V gives CDR1 GTSNPN, CDR2 SVGIG (reference sequence). Trimming shortened V by 4 bases and J by 9 bases, and 15 bases separated the two germline ends. The CDR3 consists of 12 residues. The CDR3 here is CAWTPSWTQAFF. In DNA form, the CDR3 reads TGTGCCTGGACCCCTAGCTGGACCCAAGCTTTCTTT.

This clonotype has a count of ten or more. The chain uses TRBV28 and TRBJ2-3, with D possibly TRBD2 on 6 matching bases. The V end was cut by 3 bases, the J end by 7 bases, with 17 bases between. This CDR3 is 15 amino acids long. Per the germline V gene, CDR1 is MDHEN and CDR2 is SYDVKM. Here the CDR3 reads CASSFTGDSSNTQYF. The CDR3 DNA reads as TGTGCCAGCAGTTTTACGGGGGATAGCTCAAATACGCAGTATTTT.

This clonotype was seen repeatedly, ten times or more. The chain recombines TRBV6-1 with TRBJ2-3; D is tentatively TRBD1 or TRBD2 (5 bases each). This CDR3 region has 15 residues. Trimming pared 5 bases from V and 6 bases from J, leaving 18 bases between. Germline V gene lookup returns CDR1 MNHNS and CDR2 SASEGT. The CDR3 region is CASSPRDGSMDTQYF. The DNA for the CDR3 is TGTGCCAGCAGTCCCCGGGACGGATCAATGGATACGCAGTATTTT.

In this sample, this clonotype turned up many times. The gene calls are TRBV29-1 and TRBJ2-1; 11 positions match TRBD1. CDR1 is SQVTM, CDR2 ANQGSEA, per germline. The CDR3 runs to 11 residues. Trimming at V came to 6 bases and at J to 14 bases, leaving 6 bases not matched to a gene. CDR3 in DNA: TGCAGCGTGTGGACAGGGGGCAGTGAGTTCTTC. As protein: CSVWTGGSEFF.

This clonotype was counted a few times. The rearrangement uses TRBV11-3 and TRBJ2-1, with 9 bases identical to TRBD2. The CDR3 extends over 15 amino acids. Germline V gives CDR1 SGHNT, CDR2 YENEEA. V lost 5 bases and J lost 8; bases outside the gene matches: 10. The CDR3 loop is CASSPPGLASDEQFF. The CDR3 DNA reads as TGTGCCAGCAGCCCACCGGGACTAGCTTCCGATGAGCAGTTCTTC.

This clonotype has a count of ten or more. The gene calls are TRBV20-1 and TRBJ2-1, with unresolved D. Trimming took 1 base from V and 3 from J, leaving 7 bases between them. CDR3 length equals 13 residues. Germline V gene sequence: CDR1 DFQATT, CDR2 SNEGSKA (reference sequence). CDR3 sequence reads: CSARGPGYNEQFF. As DNA, the CDR3 is TGCAGTGCTAGAGGTCCAGGCTACAATGAGCAGTTCTTC.

The chain is built from TRBV24-1 and TRBJ2-1; tentatively, D is TRBD2 (6 bases). CDR3 size: 14 residues. The V gene lost 7 bases and the J gene lost 3 bases, with 12 bases spanning the gap. Per the germline V gene, CDR1 is KGHDR and CDR2 is SFDVKD. Here the CDR3 reads CATRGGTFYNEQFF. CDR3 sequence (DNA): TGTGCCACCAGGGGCGGGACTTTCTACAATGAGCAGTTCTTC.

This clonotype was seen many times. The gene calls are TRBV12-3 or TRBV12-4 and TRBJ2-5, with D tentatively TRBD1 (6 bases). Trimming pared 6 bases from V and 3 bases from J, leaving 17 bases between. This CDR3 has 15 residues. This CDR3 reads CASRLRGQGEETQYF. The CDR3 region has the DNA TGTGCCAGCAGACTTCGGGGACAAGGGGAAGAGACCCAGTACTTC.

This clonotype occurred many times. This sequence joins TRBV11-2 and TRBJ2-7, with D possibly TRBD2 on 6 matching bases. V lost 6 bases and J 4 bases, leaving 19 bases between the germline ends. The CDR3 sequence is 15 residues long. CDR1 is SGHAT, CDR2 FQNNGV, per germline. CDR3 nucleotide sequence: TGTGCCAGCAGTCTAACATCCCTCGGGGGTTACGAGCAGTACTTC. This gives the protein CASSLTSLGGYEQYF.

This clonotype was recorded at least ten times. The chain carries TRBV20-1 and TRBJ1-2, with 7 bases that match TRBD1. The CDR3 has 14 amino acids. V shed 1 base and J 4 bases; nucleotides not matched to a gene: 6. Germline V gene lookup returns CDR1 DFQATT and CDR2 SNEGSKA (reference sequence). The CDR3 DNA reads as TGCAGTGCTAGAGGTGACAGGGAAGCCTATGGCTACACCTTC. Translating gives CSARGDREAYGYTF.

The chain has TRBV27 and TRBJ2-3; 12 positions agree with TRBD2. With 2 bases clipped from V and 9 bases from J, the junction kept 6 bases outside the gene matches. The CDR3 runs to 15 residues. Germline values: CDR1 MNHEY, CDR2 SMNVEV (reference sequence). CDR3 amino acids: CASSLGASGRGTQYF. DNA of the CDR3: TGTGCCAGCAGTTTAGGGGCTAGCGGGAGGGGCACGCAGTATTTT.

The table lists this clonotype with many counts. The gene calls are TRBV29-1 and TRBJ2-5; 9 nucleotides match TRBD1. The CDR3 contains 20 residues. The germline gives CDR1 SQVTM, CDR2 ANQGSEA. The trim removed 4 bases at V and 1 base at J, leaving 22 bases unmatched. In DNA form, the CDR3 reads TGCAGCGTTGCCGAAGGGGCGACAGGGGGTCTAACCGCCCCCCAAGAGACCCAGTACTTC. It specifies CSVAEGATGGLTAPQETQYF.

The chain combines TRBV7-9 with TRBJ2-5; weak D call: TRBD1 (6 bases). The CDR3 totals 15 residues. Looked up from germline, CDR1 is SEHNR and CDR2 is FQNEAQ (reference sequence). The V end was cut by 5 bases, the J end by 4 bases, with 17 bases between. The CDR3 DNA follows: TGTGCCAGCAGCCCTACCCAGGGGTGGGGAGAGACCCAGTACTTC. Residues: CASSPTQGWGETQYF. The entire variable domain, with the rest obtained from reference TRBV7-9 and TRBJ2-5, is as follows: DTGVSQNPRHKITKRGQNVTFRCDPISEHNRLYWYRQTLGQGPEFLTYFQNEAQLEKSRLLSDRFSAERPKGSFSTLEIQRTEQGDSAMYLCASSPTQGWGETQYFGPGTRLLVL.

The sample holds many counts of this clonotype. The V call is TRBV5-1, the J call TRBJ2-1; D gene unclear. V lost 4 bases and J 4 bases, leaving 21 bases between the germline ends. The CDR3 is 17 residues long. Germline lookup yields CDR1 SGHRS and CDR2 YFSETQ. CDR3 in amino acids: CASSVATGSITYNEQFF. In DNA, the CDR3 is TGCGCCAGCAGCGTGGCGACCGGGTCAATAACGTACAATGAGCAGTTCTTC.

This clonotype was seen at least ten times. CDR3 sequence reads: CASSPAAARGNEQFF. The CDR3 nucleotides read TGTGCCAGCAGCCCCGCGGCCGCACGAGGAAATGAGCAGTTCTTC. The V and J genes are TRBV6-1 and TRBJ2-1; D gene ambiguous. Trimming took 6 bases from V and 7 from J, leaving 19 bases between them. Germline values: CDR1 MNHNS, CDR2 SASEGT. The CDR3 is made up of 15 amino acids.